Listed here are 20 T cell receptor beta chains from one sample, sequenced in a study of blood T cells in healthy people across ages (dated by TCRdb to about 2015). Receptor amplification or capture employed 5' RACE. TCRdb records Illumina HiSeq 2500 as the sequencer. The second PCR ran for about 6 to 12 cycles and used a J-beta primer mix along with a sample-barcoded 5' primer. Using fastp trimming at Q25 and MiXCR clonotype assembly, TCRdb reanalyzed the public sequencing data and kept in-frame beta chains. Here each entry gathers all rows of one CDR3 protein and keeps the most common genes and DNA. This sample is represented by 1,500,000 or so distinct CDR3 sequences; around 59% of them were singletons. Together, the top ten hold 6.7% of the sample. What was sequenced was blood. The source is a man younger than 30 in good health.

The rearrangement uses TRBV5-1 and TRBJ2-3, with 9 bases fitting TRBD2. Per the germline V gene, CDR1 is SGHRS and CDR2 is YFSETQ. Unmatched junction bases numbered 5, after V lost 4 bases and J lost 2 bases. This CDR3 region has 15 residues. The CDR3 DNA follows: TGCGCCAGCAGCGTAGCGGGGGTGAACACAGATACGCAGTATTTT. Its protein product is CASSVAGVNTDTQYF.

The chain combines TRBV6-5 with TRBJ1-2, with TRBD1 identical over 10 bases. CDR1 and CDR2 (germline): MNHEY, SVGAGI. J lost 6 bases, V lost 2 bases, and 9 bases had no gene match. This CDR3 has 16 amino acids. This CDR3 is CASSYTGTGDLDGYTF. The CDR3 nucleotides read TGTGCCAGCAGTTACACCGGGACAGGGGATCTTGATGGCTACACCTTC.

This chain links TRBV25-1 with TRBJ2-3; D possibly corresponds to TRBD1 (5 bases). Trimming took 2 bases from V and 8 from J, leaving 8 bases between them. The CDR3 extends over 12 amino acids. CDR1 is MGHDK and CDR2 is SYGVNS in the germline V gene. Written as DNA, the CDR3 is TGTGCCAGCAGTGAAGGGGCGGTTACGCAGTATTTT. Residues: CASSEGAVTQYF.

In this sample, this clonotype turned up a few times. CDR3 nucleotide sequence: TGCAGCGTTGACGTCGGGGGGCCCCGTACTTACAATGAGCAGTTCTTC. Protein sequence: CSVDVGGPRTYNEQFF. The chain joins TRBV29-1 to TRBJ2-1; tentative D call: TRBD2 (7 bases). Trimming removed 3 bases at V and 4 bases at J, with 19 bases between. The germline CDR1 and CDR2 sequences are SQVTM and ANQGSEA. The CDR3 covers 16 residues.

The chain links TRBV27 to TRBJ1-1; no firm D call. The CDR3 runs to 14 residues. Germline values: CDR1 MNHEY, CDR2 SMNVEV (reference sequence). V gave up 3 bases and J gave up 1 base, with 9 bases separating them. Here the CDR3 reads CASSFPGSNTEAFF. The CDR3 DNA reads TGTGCCAGCAGTTTTCCCGGATCGAACACTGAAGCTTTCTTT.

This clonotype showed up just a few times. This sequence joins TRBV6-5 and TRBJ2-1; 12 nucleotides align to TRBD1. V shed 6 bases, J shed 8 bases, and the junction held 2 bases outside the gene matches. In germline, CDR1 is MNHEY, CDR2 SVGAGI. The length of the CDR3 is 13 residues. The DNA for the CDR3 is TGTGCCAGCAGGGGACAGGGGGCCCATGAGCAGTTCTTC. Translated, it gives CASRGQGAHEQFF.

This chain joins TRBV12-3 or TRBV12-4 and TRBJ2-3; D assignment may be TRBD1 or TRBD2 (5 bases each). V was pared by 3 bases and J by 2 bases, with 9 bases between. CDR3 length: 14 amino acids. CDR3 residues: CASSLRGYTDTQYF. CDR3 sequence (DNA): TGTGCCAGCAGTTTGAGGGGATACACAGATACGCAGTATTTT.

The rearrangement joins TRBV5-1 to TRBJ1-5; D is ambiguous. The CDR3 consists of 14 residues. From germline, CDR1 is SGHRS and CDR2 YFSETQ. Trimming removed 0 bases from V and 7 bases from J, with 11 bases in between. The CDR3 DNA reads TGCGCCAGCAGCTTGGATGGGGTGGCGCAGCCCCAGCATTTT. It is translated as CASSLDGVAQPQHF.

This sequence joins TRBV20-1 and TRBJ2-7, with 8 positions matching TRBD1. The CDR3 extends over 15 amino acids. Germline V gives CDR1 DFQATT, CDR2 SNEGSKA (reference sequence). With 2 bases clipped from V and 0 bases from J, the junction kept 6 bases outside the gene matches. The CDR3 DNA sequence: TGCAGTGCTAGACGACAGGGGCAGAGCTCCTACGAGCAGTACTTC. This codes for CSARRQGQSSYEQYF.

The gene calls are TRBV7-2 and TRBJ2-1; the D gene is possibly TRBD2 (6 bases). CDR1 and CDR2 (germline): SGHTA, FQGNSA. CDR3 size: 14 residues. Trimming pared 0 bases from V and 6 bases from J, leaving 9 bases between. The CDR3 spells CASSLARDFNEQFF. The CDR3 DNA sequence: TGTGCCAGCAGCTTAGCCCGGGACTTCAATGAGCAGTTCTTC.

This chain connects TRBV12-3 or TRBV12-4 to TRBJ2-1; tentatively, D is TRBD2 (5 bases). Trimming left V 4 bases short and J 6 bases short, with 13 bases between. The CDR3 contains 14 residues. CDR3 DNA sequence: TGTGCCAGCAGTTACCGGCCTAGCACCAATGAGCAGTTCTTC. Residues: CASSYRPSTNEQFF.

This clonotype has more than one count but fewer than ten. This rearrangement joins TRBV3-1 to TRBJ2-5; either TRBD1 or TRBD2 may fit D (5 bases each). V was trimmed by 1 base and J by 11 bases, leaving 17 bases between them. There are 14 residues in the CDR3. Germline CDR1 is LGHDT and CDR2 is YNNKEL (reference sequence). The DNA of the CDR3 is TGTGCCAGCAGCCAAGGTCTGGGGATGGGGGAGCAGTACTTC. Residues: CASSQGLGMGEQYF.

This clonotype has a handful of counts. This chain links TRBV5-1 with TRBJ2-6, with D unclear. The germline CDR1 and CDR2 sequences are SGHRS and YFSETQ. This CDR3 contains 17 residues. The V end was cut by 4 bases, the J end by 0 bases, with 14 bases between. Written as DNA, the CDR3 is TGCGCCAGCAGCCCCACGGGCAGTAGCTCTGGGGCCAACGTCCTGACTTTC. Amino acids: CASSPTGSSSGANVLTF.

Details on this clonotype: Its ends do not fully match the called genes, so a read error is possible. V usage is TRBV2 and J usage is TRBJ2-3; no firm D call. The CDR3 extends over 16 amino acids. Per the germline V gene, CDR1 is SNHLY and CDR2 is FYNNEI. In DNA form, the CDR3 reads TGTGCCAGCAGTGAATACTTGAGACTCGGCACGGATACGCAGTATTTT. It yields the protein CASSEYLRLGTDTQYF.

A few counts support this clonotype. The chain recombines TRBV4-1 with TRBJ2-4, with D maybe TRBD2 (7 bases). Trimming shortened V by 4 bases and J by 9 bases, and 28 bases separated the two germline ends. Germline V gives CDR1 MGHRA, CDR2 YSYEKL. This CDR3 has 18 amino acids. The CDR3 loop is CASSPIWGGGRSHGIQYF. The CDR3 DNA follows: TGCGCCAGCAGCCCAATTTGGGGGGGCGGACGGAGCCACGGCATTCAGTACTTC.

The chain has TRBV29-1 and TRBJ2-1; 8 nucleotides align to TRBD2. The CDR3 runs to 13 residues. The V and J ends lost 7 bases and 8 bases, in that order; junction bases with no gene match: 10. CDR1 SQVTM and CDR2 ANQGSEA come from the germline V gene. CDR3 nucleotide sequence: TGCAGCGGCCCCGGGACTAGTCAGGATGAGCAGTTCTTC. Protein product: CSGPGTSQDEQFF.

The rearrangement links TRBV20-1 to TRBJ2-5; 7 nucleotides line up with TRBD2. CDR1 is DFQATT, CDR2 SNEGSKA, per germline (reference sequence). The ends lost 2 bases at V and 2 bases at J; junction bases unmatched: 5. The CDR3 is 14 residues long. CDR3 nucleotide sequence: TGCAGTGCTAGAAGGCTAGCGGATCAAGAGACCCAGTACTTC. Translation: CSARRLADQETQYF.

The CDR3 loop reads CSARDPVGTDTQYF. For the CDR3, the DNA is TGCAGTGCTAGAGATCCGGTGGGCACAGATACGCAGTATTTT. The rearrangement links TRBV20-1 to TRBJ2-3; D gene ambiguous. CDR1 is DFQATT, CDR2 SNEGSKA, per germline (reference sequence). The CDR3 covers 14 residues. Trimming pared 0 bases from V and 1 base from J, leaving 8 bases between.

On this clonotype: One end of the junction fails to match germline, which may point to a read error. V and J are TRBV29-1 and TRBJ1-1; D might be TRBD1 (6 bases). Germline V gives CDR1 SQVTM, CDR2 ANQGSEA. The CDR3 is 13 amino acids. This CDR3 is CSVRTEMNTGAFF. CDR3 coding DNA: TGCAGCGTCCGGACAGAGATGAACACTGGAGCTTTCTTT.

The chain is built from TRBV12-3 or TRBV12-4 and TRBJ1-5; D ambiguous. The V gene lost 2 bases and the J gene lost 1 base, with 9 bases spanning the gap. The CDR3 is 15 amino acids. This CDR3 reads CASSLSPGSNQPQHF. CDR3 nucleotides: TGTGCCAGCAGTTTATCCCCCGGCAGCAATCAGCCCCAGCATTTT.